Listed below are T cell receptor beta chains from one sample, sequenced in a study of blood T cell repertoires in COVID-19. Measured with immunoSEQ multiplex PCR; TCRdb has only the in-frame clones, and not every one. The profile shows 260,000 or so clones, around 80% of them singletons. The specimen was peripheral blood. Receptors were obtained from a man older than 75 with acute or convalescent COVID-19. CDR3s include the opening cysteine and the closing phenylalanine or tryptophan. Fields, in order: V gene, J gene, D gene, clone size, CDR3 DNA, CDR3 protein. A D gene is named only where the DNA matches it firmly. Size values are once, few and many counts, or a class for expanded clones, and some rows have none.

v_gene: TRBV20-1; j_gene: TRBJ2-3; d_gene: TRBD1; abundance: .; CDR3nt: TGCAGTGCTAGTGATAGACAGGGAATAAGCACAGATACGCAGTATTTT; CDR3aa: CSASDRQGISTDTQYF
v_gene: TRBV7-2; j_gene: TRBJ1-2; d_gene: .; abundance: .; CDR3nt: TGTGCCAGCAGCCCCGGGAGGGCCTCCTACTATGGCTACACCTTC; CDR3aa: CASSPGRASYYGYTF
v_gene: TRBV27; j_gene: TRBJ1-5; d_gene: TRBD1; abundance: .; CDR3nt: TGTGCCAGCAGTCCAAATGAACAGGGGGGTGGCAATCAGCCCCAGCATTTT; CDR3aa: CASSPNEQGGGNQPQHF
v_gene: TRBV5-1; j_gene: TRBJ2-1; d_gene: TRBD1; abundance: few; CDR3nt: TGCGCCAGCAGCTTGGGGACAGGGGGCTCCAATGAGCAGTTCTTC; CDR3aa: CASSLGTGGSNEQFF
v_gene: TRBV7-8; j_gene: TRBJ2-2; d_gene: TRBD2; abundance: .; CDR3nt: TGTGCCAGCAGCAACCAAGCGGGAGCATTCACCGGGGAGCTGTTTTTT; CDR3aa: CASSNQAGAFTGELFF
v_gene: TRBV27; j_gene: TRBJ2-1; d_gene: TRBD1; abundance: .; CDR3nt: TGTGCCAGCAACTCGGACAGGGGGTTCAATGAGCAGTTCTTC; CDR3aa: CASNSDRGFNEQFF
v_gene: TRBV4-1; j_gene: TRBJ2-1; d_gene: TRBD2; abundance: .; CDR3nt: TGCGCCAGCAGCGCACCACTAGCGGGAGGTCTCTGGGAGCAGTTCTTC; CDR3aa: CASSAPLAGGLWEQFF
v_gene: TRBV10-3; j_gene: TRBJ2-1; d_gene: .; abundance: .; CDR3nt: TGTGCCATCAGAGGTGAGGCCCTGTACAATGAGCAGTTCTTC; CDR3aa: CAIRGEALYNEQFF
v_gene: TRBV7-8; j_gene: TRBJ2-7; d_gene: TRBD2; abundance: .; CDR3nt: TGTGCCAGCAGCTTATTTTTGCGGGGACTAGCGGGGACCTACGAGCAGTACTTC; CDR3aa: CASSLFLRGLAGTYEQYF
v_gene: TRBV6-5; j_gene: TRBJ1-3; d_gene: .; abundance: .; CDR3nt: TGTGCCAGCAGTTACTCGAGGGGAGGCTCTGGAAACACCATATATTTT; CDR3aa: CASSYSRGGSGNTIYF
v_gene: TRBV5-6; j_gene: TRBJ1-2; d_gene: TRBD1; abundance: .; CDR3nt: TGTGCCAGCAGCTTGGGGGACAGGAGGGTCTATGGCTACACCTTC; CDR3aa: CASSLGDRRVYGYTF
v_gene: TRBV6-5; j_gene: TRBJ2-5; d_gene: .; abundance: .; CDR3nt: TGTGCCACCTCGCGGCGGGAAGAGACCCAGTACTTC; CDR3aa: CATSRREETQYF
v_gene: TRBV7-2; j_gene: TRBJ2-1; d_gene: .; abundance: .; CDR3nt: TGTGCCAGCAGCTTAGAAATCGGGGAGCAGTTCTTC; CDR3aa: CASSLEIGEQFF
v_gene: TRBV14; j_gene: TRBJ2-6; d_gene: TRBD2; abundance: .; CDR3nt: TGTGCCAGCAGCCAATACGTCGGGGAGGGCCGAGGGGCCAACGTCCTGACTTTC; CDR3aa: CASSQYVGEGRGANVLTF
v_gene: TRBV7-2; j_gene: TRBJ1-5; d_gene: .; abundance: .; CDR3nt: TGTGCCAGCAGCTTAGTGGGGGAGGGGAATCAGCCCCAGCATTTT; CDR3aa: CASSLVGEGNQPQHF
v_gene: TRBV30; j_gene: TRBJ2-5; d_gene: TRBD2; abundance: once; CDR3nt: TGTGCCTGGAGGGACGGCGGGAGCAGAGAGACCCAGTACTTC; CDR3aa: CAWRDGGSRETQYF
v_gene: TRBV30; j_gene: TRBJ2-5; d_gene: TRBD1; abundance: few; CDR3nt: TGTGCCTGGAGTGCCGGACAGGGCCCCCAAGAGACCCAGTACTTC; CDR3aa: CAWSAGQGPQETQYF
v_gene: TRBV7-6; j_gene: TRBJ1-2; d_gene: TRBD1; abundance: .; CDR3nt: TGTGCCAGCAGCCACAGGGGATTGAAGGGCTACACCTTC; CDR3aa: CASSHRGLKGYTF
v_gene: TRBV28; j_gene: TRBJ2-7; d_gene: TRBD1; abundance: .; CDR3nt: TGTGCCAGCAGTTCCACAGGGGGTGCCTCCTACGAGCAGTACTTC; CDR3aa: CASSSTGGASYEQYF
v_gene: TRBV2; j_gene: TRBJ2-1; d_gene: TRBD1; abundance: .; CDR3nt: TGTGCCAGCAGTGAACTACCGGACAGGGGGTTCTTC; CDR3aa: CASSELPDRGFF
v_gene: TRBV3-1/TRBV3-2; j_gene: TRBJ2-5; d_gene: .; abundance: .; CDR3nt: TGTGCCAGCAGCCCCCCGTCTAGCTCCCACCGGGGGACCCAGTACTTC; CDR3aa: CASSPPSSSHRGTQYF
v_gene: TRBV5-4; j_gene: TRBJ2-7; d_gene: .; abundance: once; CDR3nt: TGTGCCAGCACCGCGGGTGGCGGACGGGTTGAGCAGTACTTC; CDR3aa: CASTAGGGRVEQYF
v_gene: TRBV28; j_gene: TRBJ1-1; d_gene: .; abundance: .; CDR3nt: TGTGCCGGCAGAGACTACATGAACACTGAAGCTTTCTTT; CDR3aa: CAGRDYMNTEAFF
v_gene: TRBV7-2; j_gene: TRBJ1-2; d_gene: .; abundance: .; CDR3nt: TGTGCCAGCAGCTTAGGGGGGGTAGACTATGGCTACACCTTC; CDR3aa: CASSLGGVDYGYTF
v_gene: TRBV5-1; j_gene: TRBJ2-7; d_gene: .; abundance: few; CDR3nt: TGCGCCAGCAGCTCGACGGGAGGACAGCCCTACGAGCAGTACTTC; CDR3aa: CASSSTGGQPYEQYF
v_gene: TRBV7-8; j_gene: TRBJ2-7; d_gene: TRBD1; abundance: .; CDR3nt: TGTGCCAGCAGCTTATGGGGGGGGACAGGGGTCTACGAGCAGTACTTC; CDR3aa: CASSLWGGTGVYEQYF
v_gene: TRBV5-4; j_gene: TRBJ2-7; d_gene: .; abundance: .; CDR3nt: TGTGCCAGCAGCTTGGGCGGGCCCTACGAGCAGTACTTC; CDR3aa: CASSLGGPYEQYF
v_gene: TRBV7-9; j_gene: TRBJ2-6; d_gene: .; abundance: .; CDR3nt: TGTGCCAGCAGCTTAGAAGTGCGGCAGTACGAAGCTGGGGCCAACGTCCTGACTTTC; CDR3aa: CASSLEVRQYEAGANVLTF
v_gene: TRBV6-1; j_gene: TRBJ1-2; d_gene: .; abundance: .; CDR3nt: TGTGCCAGCAGTGACGGCAGAGGCTATGGCTACACCTTC; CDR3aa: CASSDGRGYGYTF
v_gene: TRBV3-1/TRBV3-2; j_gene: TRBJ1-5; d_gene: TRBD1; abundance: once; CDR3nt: TGTGCCAGCAGCCGGGACAGGGGACAGCCCCAGCATTTT; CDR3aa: CASSRDRGQPQHF
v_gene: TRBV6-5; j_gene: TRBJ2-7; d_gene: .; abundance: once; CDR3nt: TGTGCCAGCTCTTTCGACAGGACCTCCTACGAGCAGTACTTC; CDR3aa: CASSFDRTSYEQYF
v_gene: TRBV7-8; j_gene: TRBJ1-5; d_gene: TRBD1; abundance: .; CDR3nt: TGTGCCAGCAGCCAATCTACAGGGGGTAGCAATCAGCCCCAGCATTTT; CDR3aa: CASSQSTGGSNQPQHF
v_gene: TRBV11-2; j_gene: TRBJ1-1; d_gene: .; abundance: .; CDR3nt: TGTGCCAGCAGCTTACAGGCTGCGAACACTGAAGCTTTCTTT; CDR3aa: CASSLQAANTEAFF
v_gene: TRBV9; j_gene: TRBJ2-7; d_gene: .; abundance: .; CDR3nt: TGTGCCAGCAGCCTGGGACTGTCCTCCTACGAGCAGTACTTC; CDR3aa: CASSLGLSSYEQYF
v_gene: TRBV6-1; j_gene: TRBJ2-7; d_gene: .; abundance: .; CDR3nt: TGTGCCAGCAGTGGGCCTAACCTACCGACAGGTGGGTACGAGCAGTACTTC; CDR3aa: CASSGPNLPTGGYEQYF
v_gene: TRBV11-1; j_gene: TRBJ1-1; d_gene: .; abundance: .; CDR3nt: TGTGCCAGCAGCTGGGGGGACGGGAACACTGAAGCTTTCTTT; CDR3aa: CASSWGDGNTEAFF
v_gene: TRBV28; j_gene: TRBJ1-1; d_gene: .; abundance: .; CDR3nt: TGTGCCAGCAGGGGGACAACTCACACTGAAGCTTTCTTT; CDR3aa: CASRGTTHTEAFF
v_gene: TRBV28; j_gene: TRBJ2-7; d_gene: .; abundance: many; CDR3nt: TGTGCCAGCAGCTTAGCACCGGGACACGGCCCCTACGAGCAGTACTTC; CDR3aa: CASSLAPGHGPYEQYF
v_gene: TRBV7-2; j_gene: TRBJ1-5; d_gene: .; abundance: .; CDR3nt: TGTGCCAGCAGCTTAGCGGGCAGGGGATTTGGACAGCCCCAGCATTTT; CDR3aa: CASSLAGRGFGQPQHF
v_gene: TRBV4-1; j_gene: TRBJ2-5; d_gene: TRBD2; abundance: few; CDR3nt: TGCGCCAGCAGCGCATCATCCGGGACTAGACTCGAGACCCAGTACTTC; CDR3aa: CASSASSGTRLETQYF
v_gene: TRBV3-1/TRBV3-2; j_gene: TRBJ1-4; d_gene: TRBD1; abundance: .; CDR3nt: TGTGCCAGCAGCCAAAGTTACAGACAGGGGGCCCGGGAAAAACTGTTTTTT; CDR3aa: CASSQSYRQGAREKLFF
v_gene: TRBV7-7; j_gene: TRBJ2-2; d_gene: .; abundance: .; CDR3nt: TGTGCTAGCAGCTTATCAGAGAACACCGGGGAGCTGTTTTTT; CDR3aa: CASSLSENTGELFF
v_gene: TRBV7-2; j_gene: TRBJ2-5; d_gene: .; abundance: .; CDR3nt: TGTGCCAGCAGCTTAGGGTACAGGGAGACCCAGTACTTC; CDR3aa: CASSLGYRETQYF
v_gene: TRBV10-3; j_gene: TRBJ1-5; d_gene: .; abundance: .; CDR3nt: TGTGCCATCAGTGTATCGGGAGATCAGCCCCAGCATTTT; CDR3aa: CAISVSGDQPQHF
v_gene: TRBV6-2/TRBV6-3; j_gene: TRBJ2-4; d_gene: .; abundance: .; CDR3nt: TGTGCCAGCAGTTCTCCAGTATTCTCCAGTCGGGTAAACATTCAGTACTTC; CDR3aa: CASSSPVFSSRVNIQYF
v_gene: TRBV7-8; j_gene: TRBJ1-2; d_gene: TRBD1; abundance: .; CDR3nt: TGTGCCAGCAGCTCGGGACAGGGGGGGAACTATGGCTACACCTTC; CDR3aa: CASSSGQGGNYGYTF
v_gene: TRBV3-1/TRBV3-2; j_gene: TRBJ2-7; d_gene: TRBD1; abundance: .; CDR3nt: TGTGCCAGCAGCCAAGGGGACAGGGGGTACGAGCAGTACTTC; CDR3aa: CASSQGDRGYEQYF
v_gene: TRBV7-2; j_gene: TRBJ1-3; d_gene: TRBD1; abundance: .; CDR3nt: TGTGCCAGCAGCTTATTGGGACAGCCCTCTGGAAACACCATATATTTT; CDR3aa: CASSLLGQPSGNTIYF
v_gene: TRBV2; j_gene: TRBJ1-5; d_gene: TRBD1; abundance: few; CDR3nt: TGTGCCAGCCGGGACAGGGGGTCCGATGGCAATCAGCCCCAGCATTTT; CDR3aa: CASRDRGSDGNQPQHF
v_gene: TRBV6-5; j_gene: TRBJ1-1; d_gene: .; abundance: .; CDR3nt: TGTGCCAGCAGGGTCGGCGGGCGGCCTGAAGCTTTCTTT; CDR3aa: CASRVGGRPEAFF
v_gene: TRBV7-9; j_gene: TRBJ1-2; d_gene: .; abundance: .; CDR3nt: TGTGCCAGCAGCTTAGCAGGGAGTAACTATGGCTACACCTTC; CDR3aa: CASSLAGSNYGYTF
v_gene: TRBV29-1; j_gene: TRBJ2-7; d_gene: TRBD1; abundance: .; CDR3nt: TGCAGCGTCATGAACAGGGGCACCTACGAGCAGTACTTC; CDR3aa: CSVMNRGTYEQYF
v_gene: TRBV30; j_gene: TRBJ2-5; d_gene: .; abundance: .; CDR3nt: TGTGCCTGGAGTGGTCAACCAGGACAAGAGACCCAGTACTTC; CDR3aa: CAWSGQPGQETQYF
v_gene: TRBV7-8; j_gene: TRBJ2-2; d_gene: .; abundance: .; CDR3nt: TGTGCCAGCAGCTTAGGTCGCGGGATCGGGGAGCTGTTTTTT; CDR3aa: CASSLGRGIGELFF
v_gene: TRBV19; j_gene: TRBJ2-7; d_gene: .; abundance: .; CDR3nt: TGTGCCAGTAGTATCAGAGGAGGCTACGAGCAGTACTTC; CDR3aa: CASSIRGGYEQYF
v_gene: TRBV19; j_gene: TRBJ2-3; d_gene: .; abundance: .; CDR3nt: TGTGCCAGTAGTATTATGGCTACAGATACGCAGTATTTT; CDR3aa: CASSIMATDTQYF
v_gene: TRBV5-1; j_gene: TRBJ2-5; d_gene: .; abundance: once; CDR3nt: TGCGCCAGCAGCTTGGACACTACTGGGGGGGAGACCCAGTACTTC; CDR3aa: CASSLDTTGGETQYF